The 13 T cell receptor beta chains in this list originate from one sample, sequenced in a study of response to subunit inactivated influenza vaccine. TCRdb reprocessed the RT-PCR reads via MiXCR and lists one record per CDR3 protein. Of hundreds of thousands of distinct CDR3 sequences in the sample, more than 9% are singletons; the top ten hold roughly 7.7%. Specimen: non-naive T cells sorted from PBMCs, collected 14 to 15 days before vaccination. These receptor sequences come from a man aged 45-65 years who received an inactivated influenza vaccine.

This chain connects TRBV20-1 to TRBJ2-7, with D perhaps matching TRBD1 or TRBD2 (5 bases each). V shed 6 bases and J shed 6 bases, with 15 bases lying between them. CDR3 length equals 12 residues. The germline CDR1 and CDR2 sequences are DFQATT and SNEGSKA (reference sequence). DNA of the CDR3: TGCAGTGCCCCTCGAGGGGTCGGCGAGCAGTACTTC. Translating it yields CSAPRGVGEQYF.

The chain uses TRBV20-1 and TRBJ2-3; weak D call: TRBD2 (6 bases). The V gene's germline CDR1 is DFQATT and CDR2 SNEGSKA (reference sequence). V shed 7 bases and J shed 3 bases, with 20 bases lying between them. The CDR3 has 15 residues. The CDR3 DNA follows: TGCAGTGGGACTACTGGGACTTTGGGTACAGATACGCAGTATTTT. Translated, it gives CSGTTGTLGTDTQYF.

This chain uses TRBV7-2 with TRBJ1-3; D gene ambiguous. The CDR3 is made up of 15 amino acids. V was clipped by 2 bases and J by 0 bases, with 8 bases between them. CDR1 is SGHTA, CDR2 FQGNSA, per germline. The DNA of the CDR3 is TGTGCCAGCAGCTTAACGGGTAGCTCTGGAAACACCATATATTTT. Its protein product is CASSLTGSSGNTIYF. The variable domain in full, with the rest retrieved from reference TRBV7-2 and TRBJ1-3, is GAGVSQSPSNKVTEKGKDVELRCDPISGHTALYWYRQSLGQGLEFLIYFQGNSAPDKSGLPSDRFSAERTGGSVSTLTIQRTQQEDSAVYLCASSLTGSSGNTIYFGEGSWLTVV.

This clonotype was seen ten or more times. V gene TRBV5-1 combines with J gene TRBJ1-2, with D unclear. This CDR3 region has 14 residues. CDR1 and CDR2 from the germline V gene are SGHRS and YFSETQ. Trimming took off 4 bases at V and 1 base at J, with 11 bases between the two ends. CDR3 in DNA: TGCGCCAGCAGCCCGGAGGGCCGTAACTATGGCTACACCTTC. As protein: CASSPEGRNYGYTF.

This clonotype was picked up many times. The rearrangement uses TRBV4-2 and TRBJ1-1; D call uncertain. Germline assignment: CDR1 LGHNA and CDR2 YNFKEQ. V gave up 4 bases and J gave up 5 bases, with 11 bases separating them. The CDR3 has 13 amino acids. CDR3 coding DNA: TGTGCCAGCAGCCCCATGAGGGAAACTGAAGCTTTCTTT. Encoded protein: CASSPMRETEAFF.

J is TRBJ2-3 and V is TRBV10-3, with 8 bases lining up with TRBD2. CDR1 and CDR2 from the germline V gene are ENHRY and SYGVKD. The CDR3 extends over 13 amino acids. The V segment lost 10 bases and the J segment 9 bases; nucleotides outside the gene matches: 12. CDR3 in amino acids: CATQGLGAYTQYF. CDR3 sequence (DNA): TGTGCCACCCAGGGACTAGGGGCATACACGCAGTATTTT.

This clonotype was recorded at least ten times. The chain employs TRBV28 and TRBJ2-7; 7 nucleotides match TRBD2. Germline CDR1 MDHEN, CDR2 SYDVKM. Germline trimming cut 3 bases from V and 4 bases from J; bases unmatched to any gene: 15. The CDR3 loop spans 17 amino acids. CDR3 sequence (DNA): TGTGCCAGCAGTTTGATCTATTTGGGGGAGGGCCCTTACGAGCAGTACTTC. It codes for CASSLIYLGEGPYEQYF. Based on the CDR3 plus reference TRBV28 and TRBJ2-7, the full variable domain is DVKVTQSSRYLVKRTGEKVFLECVQDMDHENMFWYRQDPGLGLRLIYFSYDVKMKEKGDIPEGYSVSREKKERFSLILESASTNQTSMYLCASSLIYLGEGPYEQYFGPGTRLTVT.

V usage is TRBV20-1 and J usage is TRBJ2-7; 7 nucleotides agree with TRBD2. The germline CDR1 and CDR2 sequences are DFQATT and SNEGSKA (reference sequence). V trimming: 0 bases; J trimming: 4 bases; junction bases outside the gene matches: 9. The CDR3 sequence is 15 residues long. CDR3 bases: TGCAGTGCTAGAGATGGGGCGGGAGTCTGGTACGAGCAGTACTTC. Residues: CSARDGAGVWYEQYF.

This clonotype was recorded many times. The chain links TRBV5-1 to TRBJ1-3, with TRBD1 matching over 7 bases. The ends lost 5 bases at V and 4 bases at J; junction bases unmatched: 9. Per the germline V gene, CDR1 is SGHRS and CDR2 is YFSETQ. The CDR3 spans 15 residues. The CDR3 DNA sequence: TGCGCCAGCAGTTCCGGGACAGCACTAGGAAACACCATATATTTT. Translating gives CASSSGTALGNTIYF.

This clonotype was counted a single time. The rearrangement links TRBV2 to TRBJ1-2; tentatively, D is TRBD1 (5 bases). The CDR3 covers 13 residues. Germline CDR1 reads SNHLY; CDR2 reads FYNNEI. Between the trimmed V and J ends, which lost 11 bases and 0 bases, there was a span of 13 bases. CDR3 DNA: TGTGCCTGCACCCAGGGTCCTAACTATGGCTACACCTTC. It codes for CACTQGPNYGYTF.

This sequence joins TRBV5-1 and TRBJ2-5; TRBD1 is a possible D gene (6 bases). The V end was cut by 5 bases, the J end by 1 base, with 15 bases between. Germline assignment: CDR1 SGHRS and CDR2 YFSETQ. The CDR3 has 15 residues. CDR3 DNA sequence: TGCGCCAGCAGTCAGGGCAGGGGAATCCAAGAGACCCAGTACTTC. It yields the protein CASSQGRGIQETQYF.

This chain links TRBV7-2 with TRBJ2-5; D not resolved. Trimming removed 5 bases from V and 1 base from J, with 14 bases in between. CDR1 is SGHTA and CDR2 is FQGNSA in the germline V gene. The CDR3 extends over 15 amino acids. CDR3 coding DNA: TGTGCCAGCAGCCCCCGGACGGAACTCCAAGAGACCCAGTACTTC. Translating gives CASSPRTELQETQYF.

A few counts support this clonotype. The rearrangement links TRBV5-5 to TRBJ2-3; 7 bases line up with TRBD1. Trimming took 4 bases from V and 2 from J; bases not matched to a gene: 4. Germline-derived CDR1 and CDR2 are SGHKS and YYEKEE (reference sequence). The CDR3 is 14 residues long. CDR3 sequence reads: CASSTGQITDTQYF. CDR3 DNA: TGTGCCAGCAGCACGGGACAGATCACAGATACGCAGTATTTT.